Shown below are 7 T cell receptor beta chains from a single sample sequenced in a study of T cells in Graves' hyperthyroidism and ophthalmopathy (dated 2019 in TCRdb). Library construction relied on multiplex PCR. Sequencing instrument: Illumina HiSeq 2000. TCR beta CDR3 regions were amplified from RNA transcripts. The first round of RT-PCR for the TCR CDR3 was performed with the HTBI primer set and the Qiagen OneStep RT-PCR kit. TCRdb itself trimmed the public reads at Q25 with fastp, ran MiXCR and retained productive beta chains. Each CDR3 protein appears once, grouped with its most common genes and DNA. This sample gives some 440,000 distinct CDR3 sequences in total; roughly 14% of them show up just once. In total, the top ten clones hold less than 15% of the sample. Material: blood. The source of these receptors is a woman aged 18-29 years with Graves' hyperthyroidism.

For this clonotype: The conserved closing phenylalanine or tryptophan is absent in this CDR3, likely reflecting a read error. This sequence joins TRBV27 and TRBJ2-1; unclear D gene. V was clipped by 2 bases and J by 7 bases, with 6 bases between them. Looked up from germline, CDR1 is MNHEY and CDR2 is SMNVEV (reference sequence). This CDR3 is built from 12 residues. The CDR3: CASSLVGNEQFS. In DNA form, the CDR3 reads TGTGCCAGCAGTTTAGTAGGAAATGAGCAGTTCTCC.

This clonotype was counted at least ten times. The chain employs TRBV12-3 or TRBV12-4 and TRBJ1-1; TRBD1 is a possible D gene (6 bases). The CDR3 runs 15 residues. V was shortened by 3 bases and J by 2 bases, with 13 bases between the two germline ends. CDR3 bases: TGTGCCAGCAGTTTGAGCAGGGGAGATAACACTGAAGCTTTCTTT. Amino acid sequence: CASSLSRGDNTEAFF.

In its sample, this clonotype was seen many times. The chain uses TRBV7-2 and TRBJ2-1, with 15 nucleotides matching TRBD2. The CDR3 spans 16 residues. Germline lookup yields CDR1 SGHTA and CDR2 FQGNSA. J was trimmed by 3 bases and V by 5 bases; bases with no gene match: 2. CDR3 DNA sequence: TGTGCCAGCAGCAGGGGACTAGCGGGGGGCTACAATGAGCAGTTCTTC. Translating gives CASSRGLAGGYNEQFF.

This clonotype was counted between two and nine times. V and J are TRBV5-5 and TRBJ2-1; D is perhaps TRBD1 (6 bases). There are 16 residues in the CDR3. Trimming left V 4 bases short and J 0 bases short, with 14 bases between. The germline V gene encodes CDR1 SGHKS and CDR2 YYEKEE (reference sequence). The CDR3 is CASSPWTDSSYNEQFF. DNA for the CDR3: TGTGCCAGCAGCCCGTGGACAGATTCCTCCTACAATGAGCAGTTCTTC.

In this sample, this clonotype turned up many times. The V and J genes are TRBV12-3 or TRBV12-4 and TRBJ2-1; tentatively, D is TRBD1 (5 bases). CDR3 size: 16 residues. V shed 5 bases and J shed 5 bases, with 19 bases lying between them. The CDR3 DNA is TGTGCCAGCAGTCCCCCACAGAGGACACCAAACAATGAGCAGTTCTTC. This encodes CASSPPQRTPNNEQFF.

V is TRBV29-1 and J is TRBJ1-1, with D unresolved. CDR3 length equals 11 residues. The V end lost 5 bases, the J end lost 1 base, and 5 bases lay between the germline ends. Germline lookup yields CDR1 SQVTM and CDR2 ANQGSEA. This CDR3 reads CSVNRNTEAFF. As DNA, the CDR3 is TGCAGCGTTAACAGGAACACTGAAGCTTTCTTT.

This clonotype was seen many times. The chain links TRBV29-1 to TRBJ1-1; unclear D gene. The V end was cut by 7 bases, the J end by 1 base, with 10 bases between. The CDR3 sequence is 12 residues long. Germline loops: CDR1 SQVTM, CDR2 ANQGSEA. This CDR3 is CSAPLPNTEAFF. The CDR3 coding sequence is TGCAGCGCCCCTCTCCCGAACACTGAAGCTTTCTTT.